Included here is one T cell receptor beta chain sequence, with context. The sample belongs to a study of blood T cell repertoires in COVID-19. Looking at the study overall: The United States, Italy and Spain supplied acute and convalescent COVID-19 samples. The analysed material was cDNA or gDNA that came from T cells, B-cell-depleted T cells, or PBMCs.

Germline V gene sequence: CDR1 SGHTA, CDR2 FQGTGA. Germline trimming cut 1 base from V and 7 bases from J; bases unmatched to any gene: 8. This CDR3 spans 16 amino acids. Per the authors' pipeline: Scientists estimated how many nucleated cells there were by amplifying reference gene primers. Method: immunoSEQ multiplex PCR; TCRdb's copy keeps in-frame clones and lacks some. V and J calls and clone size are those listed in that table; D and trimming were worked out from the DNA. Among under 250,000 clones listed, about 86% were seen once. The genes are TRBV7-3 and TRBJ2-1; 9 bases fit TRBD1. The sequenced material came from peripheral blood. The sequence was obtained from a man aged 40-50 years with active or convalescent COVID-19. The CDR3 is CASSLRRGQGGNEQFF. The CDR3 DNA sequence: TGTGCCAGCAGCTTAAGGCGGGGACAGGGAGGTAATGAGCAGTTCTTC.